These 27 T cell receptor beta chains came from one sample sequenced in a study of chemoradiotherapy in HPV16-positive cancers. Sequencing used immunoSEQ multiplex PCR; TCRdb keeps in-frame clones, though not all of them. The table has 8,500 to 9,000 clones, less than 85% seen once. The specimen was collected from a patient who underwent chemoradiotherapy. The receptors were sampled from a human donor with HPV-associated anogenital cancer.

The J gene is TRBJ1-5, the V gene TRBV6-1, with a weak D call TRBD1 (6 bases). The germline CDR1 and CDR2 sequences are MNHNS and SASEGT. This CDR3 is built from 15 residues. V was shortened by 8 bases and J by 0 bases, with 14 bases between the two germline ends. In DNA form, the CDR3 reads TGTGCCAGCCGACAGGACGCCTATAGCAATCAGCCCCAGCATTTT. This sequence encodes CASRQDAYSNQPQHF.

This clone has a handful of counts. The chain couples TRBV4-3 to TRBJ1-5; 8 bases fit TRBD1. V lost 4 bases to trimming and J lost 4 bases; unmatched junction nucleotides: 3. CDR1 is LGHNA, CDR2 YSLEER, per germline. This CDR3 comprises 14 residues. The CDR3 DNA is TGCGCCAGCAGCCCTCGGACAGGGAATCAGCCCCAGCATTTT. This sequence encodes CASSPRTGNQPQHF.

CDR3 nucleotides: TGTGCCTGGAGTCAGGGTAGCACTGAAGCTTTCTTT. Translating it yields CAWSQGSTEAFF. The chain employs TRBV30 and TRBJ1-1, with D perhaps matching TRBD1 (5 bases). From germline, CDR1 is GTSNPN and CDR2 SVGIG (reference sequence). The V gene lost 2 bases and the J gene lost 4 bases, with 8 bases spanning the gap. This CDR3 region has 12 residues.

The chain recombines TRBV9 with TRBJ1-4, with 7 bases matching TRBD1. J was trimmed by 3 bases and V by 5 bases; bases with no gene match: 7. In germline, CDR1 is SGDLS, CDR2 YYNGEE. The CDR3 has 15 amino acids. CDR3 residues: CASSTGAVANEKLFF. The CDR3 nucleotides are TGTGCCAGCAGTACAGGGGCTGTGGCTAATGAAAAACTGTTTTTT.

The chain has TRBV7-3 and TRBJ2-3; tentative D call: TRBD2 (6 bases). CDR1 and CDR2 from the germline V gene are SGHTA and FQGTGA. V lost 5 bases and J 4 bases, leaving 10 bases between the germline ends. The CDR3 is 13 residues long. Here the CDR3 reads CASSQTSSDTQYF. CDR3 sequence (DNA): TGTGCCAGCAGCCAGACTAGTTCAGATACGCAGTATTTT.

The chain carries TRBV7-8 and TRBJ2-2; 7 nucleotides align to TRBD1. The CDR3 is 14 amino acids. CDR1 is SGHVS and CDR2 is FQNEAQ in the germline V gene. Trimming at V came to 6 bases and at J to 3 bases, leaving 4 bases not matched to a gene. The CDR3 nucleotides are TGTGCCAGCAGGGACAGGACTGACACCGGGGAGCTGTTTTTT. Amino acids: CASRDRTDTGELFF.

The rearrangement links TRBV4-3 to TRBJ2-4; 14 bases fit TRBD2. The CDR3 sequence is 19 residues long. J was trimmed by 4 bases and V by 2 bases; bases with no gene match: 10. Germline-derived CDR1 and CDR2 are LGHNA and YSLEER. This CDR3 reads CASSQRLAGGPLAKNIQYF. CDR3 coding DNA: TGCGCCAGCAGCCAAAGACTAGCGGGAGGGCCGTTGGCTAAAAACATTCAGTACTTC.

J is TRBJ2-3 and V is TRBV18; a possible D gene is TRBD2 (6 bases). Trimming took 6 bases from V and 2 from J, leaving 18 bases between them. The CDR3 extends over 16 amino acids. Germline lookup yields CDR1 KGHSH and CDR2 LQKENI. CDR3 amino acids: CASSDLRTTNTDTQYF. The CDR3 DNA reads TGTGCCAGCTCCGATCTACGGACTACTAACACAGATACGCAGTATTTT.

The rearrangement uses TRBV2 and TRBJ2-7; 9 bases align to TRBD1. This CDR3 is 16 amino acids long. V dropped 4 bases and J dropped 2; count of bases not matched to a gene: 9. Germline lookup yields CDR1 SNHLY and CDR2 FYNNEI. The CDR3 DNA sequence: TGTGCCAGCAGTGGATCCCCGGGACAGGGACCCTACGAGCAGTACTTC. It translates to CASSGSPGQGPYEQYF.

This clone occurred once. The chain has TRBV4-1 and TRBJ2-7; 9 bases agree with TRBD1. Germline CDR1 reads MGHRA; CDR2 reads YSYEKL. The CDR3 length is 14 residues. V lost 3 bases, J lost 5 bases, and 5 bases stayed unmatched. CDR3 coding DNA: TGCGCCAGCAGCCACCTGACAGGGGGTAACGAGCAGTACTTC. Protein sequence: CASSHLTGGNEQYF.

The chain employs TRBV7-3 and TRBJ2-6; D uncertain. V was shortened by 4 bases and J by 2 bases, with 9 bases between the two germline ends. CDR3 length: 15 amino acids. Germline loops: CDR1 SGHTA, CDR2 FQGTGA. The chain's CDR3 is CASSSMWAGANVLTF. DNA of the CDR3: TGTGCCAGCAGCTCGATGTGGGCTGGGGCCAACGTCCTGACTTTC.

The V call is TRBV30, the J call TRBJ2-5, with D perhaps matching TRBD2 (6 bases). The V end lost 3 bases, the J end lost 0 bases, and 8 bases lay between the germline ends. Germline V gene lookup returns CDR1 GTSNPN and CDR2 SVGIG (reference sequence). The CDR3 has 13 amino acids. CDR3 nucleotide sequence: TGTGCCTGGAGACTAGCTTACCAAGAGACCCAGTACTTC. It codes for CAWRLAYQETQYF. The full variable domain, in which reference TRBV30 and TRBJ2-5 provide the parts outside the CDR3, is SQTIHQWPATLVQPVGSPLSLECTVEGTSNPNLYWYRQAAGRGLQLLFYSVGIGQISSEVPQNLSASRPQDRQFILSSKKLLLSDSGFYLCAWRLAYQETQYFGPGTRLLVL.

The chain links TRBV9 to TRBJ1-1; D not certain. Trimming left V 2 bases short and J 2 bases short, with 7 bases between. There are 13 residues in the CDR3. Germline-derived CDR1 and CDR2 are SGDLS and YYNGEE. The DNA of the CDR3 is TGTGCCAGCAGCGTTGACACTAACACTGAAGCTTTCTTT. This encodes CASSVDTNTEAFF.

V gene TRBV7-8 combines with J gene TRBJ2-2; perhaps TRBD2 as D (7 bases). This CDR3 is 15 amino acids long. From germline, CDR1 is SGHVS and CDR2 FQNEAQ. Between the trimmed V and J ends, which lost 1 base and 5 bases, there was a span of 11 bases. The CDR3 spells CASSLGEGETGELFF. CDR3 nucleotides: TGTGCCAGCAGCTTAGGGGAGGGGGAGACCGGGGAGCTGTTTTTT. Looking up the rest from reference TRBV7-8 and TRBJ2-2 gives the full variable domain: GAGVSQSPRYKVAKRGQDVALRCDPISGHVSLFWYQQALGQGPEFLTYFQNEAQLDKSGLPSDRFFAERPEGSVSTLKIQRTQQEDSAVYLCASSLGEGETGELFFGEGSRLTVL.

The chain couples TRBV5-1 to TRBJ2-1, with D unresolved. Trimming cost V 6 bases and J 7 bases, with 8 bases left between them. CDR1 is SGHRS and CDR2 is YFSETQ in the germline V gene. The CDR3 is 11 amino acids. CDR3 DNA sequence: TGCGCCAGCAACGACGGAAATGAGCAGTTCTTC. It codes for CASNDGNEQFF.

The CDR3 loop is CASSLYSPSGRTGELFF. The DNA of the CDR3 is TGTGCCAGCAGTTTATATTCGCCTAGCGGGAGAACCGGGGAGCTGTTTTTT. This sequence joins TRBV28 and TRBJ2-2, with 10 bases lining up with TRBD2. Germline V gene data show CDR1 as MDHEN and CDR2 as SYDVKM. V lost 1 base, J lost 5 bases, and 7 bases stayed unmatched. The CDR3 extends over 17 amino acids.

The chain is built from TRBV27 and TRBJ2-3; D remains unclear. The CDR3 is made up of 13 amino acids. With 8 bases removed from V and 2 bases from J, the gap between germline ends came to 11 bases. The germline CDR1 and CDR2 sequences are MNHEY and SMNVEV (reference sequence). The CDR3 reads CASGLGFTDTQYF. The CDR3 DNA is TGTGCCAGCGGCCTTGGGTTCACAGATACGCAGTATTTT.

This rearrangement joins TRBV5-4 to TRBJ2-5; TRBD2 is a possible D gene (5 bases). The CDR3 runs to 14 residues. Germline-derived CDR1 and CDR2 are SGHNT and YYREEE (reference sequence). Between the trimmed V and J ends, which lost 4 bases and 5 bases, there was a span of 15 bases. The CDR3 sequence is CASSPRGVRETQYF. CDR3 in DNA: TGTGCCAGCAGCCCACGGGGTGTGAGGGAGACCCAGTACTTC.

This clone has more than one count but fewer than ten. The V gene is TRBV5-1, the J gene TRBJ2-4, with D tentatively TRBD1 (5 bases). This CDR3 comprises 13 residues. The germline V gene has CDR1 SGHRS and CDR2 YFSETQ. Trimming removed 7 bases at V and 3 bases at J, with 11 bases between. CDR3 DNA sequence: TGCGCCAGCTCTCCGGACAACAAAAACATTCAGTACTTC. Protein sequence: CASSPDNKNIQYF.

The rearrangement joins TRBV7-2 to TRBJ1-2; D may be TRBD1 (5 bases). Trimming removed 5 bases at V and 2 bases at J, with 12 bases between. Looked up from germline, CDR1 is SGHTA and CDR2 is FQGNSA. The CDR3 totals 14 residues. The CDR3 DNA follows: TGTGCCAGCAGCCCAAACCGGGGGAACTATGGCTACACCTTC. Amino acid sequence: CASSPNRGNYGYTF. Combining the CDR3 with reference TRBV7-2 and TRBJ1-2 gives the whole variable domain GAGVSQSPSNKVTEKGKDVELRCDPISGHTALYWYRQSLGQGLEFLIYFQGNSAPDKSGLPSDRFSAERTGGSVSTLTIQRTQQEDSAVYLCASSPNRGNYGYTFGSGTRLTVV.

Written as DNA, the CDR3 is TGTGCCAGCAGTTACTCCCCCGGCCAGCTAGGCTACACCTTC. Its protein is CASSYSPGQLGYTF. V gene TRBV6-6 combines with J gene TRBJ1-2; D gene uncertain. The germline V and J ends were trimmed by 0 bases and 8 bases, with 13 bases remaining between them. The CDR3 spans 14 residues. The germline CDR1 and CDR2 sequences are MNHNY and SVGAGI (reference sequence).

This rearrangement joins TRBV7-9 to TRBJ2-1; 11 bases are a match to TRBD2. The germline V gene encodes CDR1 SEHNR and CDR2 FQNEAQ (reference sequence). J lost 5 bases, V lost 7 bases, and 4 bases had no gene match. The CDR3 sequence is 14 residues long. CDR3 DNA sequence: TGTGCCAGCATCCTAGCGGGAGGACACAATGAGCAGTTCTTC. Its protein product is CASILAGGHNEQFF.

This clone was found a few times. The genes are TRBV1 and TRBJ1-3. TRBV1 is flagged as a pseudogene. The CDR3 contains 14 residues. CDR3 bases: TGCACCAGCAGCCAAGATTTTGAGGGTACCACCATATATTTT. Amino acids: CTSSQDFEGTTIYF.

V is TRBV5-1 and J is TRBJ1-4; D unresolved. V dropped 0 bases and J dropped 3 bases, with 18 bases sitting between them. CDR1 and CDR2 (germline): SGHRS, YFSETQ. The CDR3 sequence is 18 residues long. In DNA form, the CDR3 reads TGCGCCAGCAGCTTGGCCAGGCTACTAGACGGCCCTAATGAAAAACTGTTTTTT. It translates to CASSLARLLDGPNEKLFF.

This clone has just a few counts. V usage is TRBV7-9 and J usage is TRBJ2-1, with TRBD1 as a possible D gene (6 bases). V was trimmed by 3 bases and J by 5 bases, leaving 14 bases between them. The CDR3 consists of 15 residues. Per the germline V gene, CDR1 is SEHNR and CDR2 is FQNEAQ (reference sequence). The CDR3 sequence: CASSFPIDRNNEQFF. CDR3 sequence (DNA): TGTGCCAGCAGCTTCCCCATAGACAGGAACAATGAGCAGTTCTTC.

The J gene is TRBJ2-1, the V gene TRBV6-4, with 10 bases matching TRBD2. V gave up 2 bases and J gave up 4 bases; unmatched junction bases: 2. The CDR3 has 15 amino acids. Germline V gene sequence: CDR1 MRHNA, CDR2 SNTAGT. DNA of the CDR3: TGTGCCAGCAGTGACAAAGCGGGAGGGTACAATGAGCAGTTCTTC. Its protein product is CASSDKAGGYNEQFF.

The chain carries TRBV5-1 and TRBJ2-3, with 9 bases fitting TRBD1. CDR1 and CDR2 from the germline V gene are SGHRS and YFSETQ. The CDR3 extends over 15 amino acids. V trimming: 4 bases; J trimming: 5 bases; junction bases outside the gene matches: 8. CDR3 in amino acids: CASSRGQGEGDTQYF. CDR3 DNA sequence: TGCGCCAGCAGCAGGGGACAGGGCGAGGGAGATACGCAGTATTTT.